The clone carrying this T cell receptor (beta chain) occurred many times. RNA transcripts gave rise to amplified TCR beta CDR3 regions. Carried out on the TCR CDR3, a first-round RT-PCR used the HTBI primer set. TCRdb re-called the multiplex PCR reads through MiXCR, storing one row per CDR3 protein. This table holds a few hundred thousand distinct CDR3 sequences, roughly 13% found once. This sample was included in a study of T cells in Graves' hyperthyroidism and ophthalmopathy. Patients showing uncontrolled infection, other autoimmune disease, pregnancy or lactation were ineligible. Trimming stripped 2 bases from V and 5 bases from J, with 7 bases between. Germline CDR1 is SGHTA and CDR2 is FQGNSA. The CDR3 spans 13 residues.

The TCR originated in a woman in her forties with Graves' ophthalmopathy. Sequenced input: blood. The chain has TRBV7-2 and TRBJ1-5; D not resolved. The CDR3 bases are TGTGCCAGCAGCTTATTCGGGGATCAGCCCCAGCATTTT. Protein sequence: CASSLFGDQPQHF.